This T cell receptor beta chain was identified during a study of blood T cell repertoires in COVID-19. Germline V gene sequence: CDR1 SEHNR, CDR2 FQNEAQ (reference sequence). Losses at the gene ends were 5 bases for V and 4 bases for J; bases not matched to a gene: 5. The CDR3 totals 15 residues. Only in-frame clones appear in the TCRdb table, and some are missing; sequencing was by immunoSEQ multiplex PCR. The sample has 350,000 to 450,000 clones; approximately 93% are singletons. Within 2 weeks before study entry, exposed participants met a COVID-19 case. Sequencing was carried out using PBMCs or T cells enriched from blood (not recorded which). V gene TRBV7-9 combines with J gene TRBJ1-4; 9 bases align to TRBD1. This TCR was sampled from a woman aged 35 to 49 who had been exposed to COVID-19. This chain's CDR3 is CASSPGTGINEKLFF. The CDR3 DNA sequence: TGTGCCAGCAGCCCCGGGACAGGGATTAATGAAAAACTGTTTTTT.